This is a list of T cell receptor beta chains from one sample in a study of cytomegalovirus exposure and HLA in healthy donors. Assay used: immunoSEQ multiplex PCR; TCRdb lists only in-frame clones, some missing. The table shows around 99,000 clones, with approximately 80% occurring only once. The sequencing sample was made of PBMCs. The receptors here all came from a man aged 35-49 years in good health and CMV-seronegative. Both conserved end residues are trimmed from each CDR3. Some rows have no size entry. The others give once, few or many, or a class for an expanded clone.

cdr3_aa j_call v_call clone_size
ASSQEDRNNQPQH TRBJ1-5 TRBV4-1 -
ASSFTLAGGRGEQF TRBJ2-1 TRBV9 -
ASSGGTGRPETQY TRBJ2-5 TRBV6-1 -
ASTTASNTGELF TRBJ2-2 TRBV5-1 -
SVMTGFGTYEQY TRBJ2-7 TRBV29-1 -
ASSSQRGGIGGELF TRBJ2-2 TRBV7-3 -
SVGWGLAGGPDTQY TRBJ2-3 TRBV29-1 -
ASSEISVSYEQY TRBJ2-7 TRBV6-1 -
ASSAMLLSYEQY TRBJ2-7 TRBV2 -
ASSMMGVRNQPQH TRBJ1-5 TRBV19 -
ASSQERRQGAHEQY TRBJ2-7 TRBV4-1 -
ASSSGQRDPYGYT TRBJ1-2 TRBV27 -
ASSLVGRAPDTQY TRBJ2-3 TRBV11-2 -
ASSLDRAYNEQF TRBJ2-1 TRBV6-1 medium-sized
ASSSPGLAGTSSYEQY TRBJ2-7 TRBV7-9 -
AWRGRDRNYGYT TRBJ1-2 TRBV30 -
ASSELPAGELF TRBJ2-2 TRBV2 few
ASSQGGGPSSEETQY TRBJ2-5 TRBV4-1 -
ASSLMASGGYEQY TRBJ2-7 TRBV5-4 -
ASGTGGNTIY TRBJ1-3 TRBV28 once
AIQGFGNTIY TRBJ1-3 TRBV19 few
ASSREGDTPDRANTEAF TRBJ1-1 TRBV21-1 -